The 25 T cell receptor beta chains reported below all come from one sample, sequenced in a study of beta chain features in type 1 diabetes. Every bit of the isolated RNA underwent reverse transcription, so sequencing read expressed TCRB transcripts. This table comes from immunoSEQ multiplex PCR, and its TCRdb copy is limited to in-frame clones, with some not included. The data hold roughly 300,000 clones, with around 15% observed a single time. Sample: central memory CD4+ T cells from blood. The receptors were sampled from a man aged 25 to 45 in good health.

The chain recombines TRBV6-1 with TRBJ1-5; 7 bases map to TRBD1. The germline gives CDR1 MNHNS, CDR2 SASEGT. The V gene end was trimmed by 7 bases and the J gene end by 4 bases; junction bases not matched to a gene: 10. The CDR3 contains 15 residues. In nucleotides, the CDR3 is TGTGCCAGCAAGGCAATTTCAGGGGGAAATCAGCCCCAGCATTTT. Residues: CASKAISGGNQPQHF.

This chain links TRBV4-1 with TRBJ1-4, with a weak D call TRBD1 (6 bases). The V end lost 5 bases, the J end lost 7 bases, and 11 bases lay between the germline ends. Germline loops: CDR1 MGHRA, CDR2 YSYEKL. This CDR3 has 13 residues. CDR3 in DNA: TGCGCCAGCAGCAGGGGGGGATCTGAAAAACTGTTTTTT. Protein product: CASSRGGSEKLFF.

This clone was picked up a small number of times. The genes are TRBV5-4 and TRBJ2-5; 8 bases match TRBD2. The CDR3 extends over 15 amino acids. Germline V gene sequence: CDR1 SGHNT, CDR2 YYREEE (reference sequence). The J segment lost 8 bases and the V segment lost 3 bases, leaving 12 bases of the junction unmatched. The CDR3 spells CASSSVGLAKRTQYF. CDR3 nucleotides: TGTGCCAGCAGCTCCGTTGGACTAGCCAAGAGAACCCAGTACTTC.

The V and J genes are TRBV6-1 and TRBJ1-4; no clear D gene. V lost 5 bases, J lost 1 base, and 5 bases lay in between. Germline CDR1 and CDR2: MNHNS and SASEGT. The CDR3 has 13 residues. CDR3 nucleotide sequence: TGTGCCAGCAGTAAGGGAACTAATGAAAAACTGTTTTTT. Translated, it gives CASSKGTNEKLFF.

This clone was seen only a few times. With a much larger clone just one base away, this may be a read error. Other DNA sequences from this sample encode an identical CDR3 as well. The chain combines TRBV7-9 with TRBJ1-1; D gene unclear. In germline, CDR1 is SEHNR, CDR2 FQNEAQ (reference sequence). V lost 1 base and J lost 5, with 8 bases in between. The length of the CDR3 is 13 residues. In DNA form, the CDR3 reads TGTGCCAGCAGCTTAGGGGCGGGGACTGAAGCTTTCTTT. The encoded protein is CASSLGAGTEAFF.

The V call is TRBV15, the J call TRBJ2-5; weak D call: TRBD1 (6 bases). The ends were cut back, 8 bases at V and 1 base at J, with 8 bases in the middle. The germline V gene encodes CDR1 LNHNV and CDR2 YYDKDF (reference sequence). This CDR3 is 12 amino acids long. The CDR3 region has the DNA TGTGCCACCGGGACATTCCAAGAGACCCAGTACTTC. Translating it yields CATGTFQETQYF.

This clone was detected ten times or more. The V call is TRBV7-9, the J call TRBJ1-6; TRBD1 agrees at 8 bases. The germline CDR1 and CDR2 sequences are SEHNR and FQNEAQ (reference sequence). CDR3 length: 14 residues. Losses at the gene ends were 5 bases for V and 10 bases for J; bases not matched to a gene: 7. The CDR3 loop is CASSPRTGLSPLHF. DNA for the CDR3: TGTGCCAGCAGCCCGCGGACAGGGTTGTCACCCCTCCACTTT.

This clone was detected only a few times. The genes are TRBV19 and TRBJ1-2; TRBD1 matches at 9 bases. The V and J ends lost 3 bases and 1 base, in that order; junction bases with no gene match: 3. There are 15 residues in the CDR3. Germline assignment: CDR1 LNHDA and CDR2 SQIVND (reference sequence). DNA for the CDR3: TGTGCCAGTAGTATGGGGGGACAGGGTAACTATGGCTACACCTTC. This gives the protein CASSMGGQGNYGYTF.

This clone turned up a few times. The chain combines TRBV27 with TRBJ1-2, with D unresolved. CDR1 and CDR2 (germline): MNHEY, SMNVEV (reference sequence). V shed 5 bases and J shed 4 bases, with 8 bases lying between them. The CDR3 length is 12 residues. Here the CDR3 DNA reads TGTGCCAGCAGTCCATTTGGCTATGGCTACACCTTC. Translating it yields CASSPFGYGYTF.

This clone was counted between two and nine times. Other DNA sequences in this sample translate to the same CDR3. The chain has TRBV18 and TRBJ1-5; weak D call: TRBD1 (5 bases). V gave up 3 bases and J gave up 4 bases, with 13 bases separating them. CDR1 KGHSH and CDR2 LQKENI come from the germline V gene. The CDR3 loop spans 15 amino acids. As DNA, the CDR3 is TGTGCCAGCTCACCTGGGACGGATTCTAATCAGCCCCAGCATTTT. Residues: CASSPGTDSNQPQHF.

This clone is a singleton in its sample. This sequence joins TRBV7-8 and TRBJ2-2; TRBD2 matches 10 bases. The CDR3 extends over 15 amino acids. With 10 bases clipped from V and 2 bases from J, the junction kept 7 bases outside the gene matches. In germline, CDR1 is SGHVS, CDR2 FQNEAQ. CDR3 residues: CAIRWTSGNTGELFF. CDR3 DNA: TGTGCCATTCGATGGACTAGCGGCAACACCGGGGAGCTGTTTTTT.

This clone was seen more than once but under ten times. Here the CDR3 reads CASKEQGEYNSPLHF. The DNA of the CDR3 is TGTGCCAGCAAAGAACAGGGGGAGTATAATTCACCCCTCCACTTT. J is TRBJ1-6 and V is TRBV10-3, with 8 bases lining up with TRBD1. CDR3 size: 15 residues. Trimming cost V 10 bases and J 4 bases; bases outside gene matches: 9. The germline V gene has CDR1 ENHRY and CDR2 SYGVKD.

This clone was observed a handful of times. The chain couples TRBV14 to TRBJ2-5; no definite D call. Germline CDR1 and CDR2: SGHDN and FVKESK. The CDR3 has 13 amino acids. Trimming removed 1 base at V and 7 bases at J, with 10 bases between. The CDR3 sequence: CASSQGNGRTQYF. CDR3 coding DNA: TGTGCCAGCAGCCAAGGCAACGGCCGGACCCAGTACTTC.

J is TRBJ2-2 and V is TRBV6-5; 8 nucleotides line up with TRBD2. This CDR3 contains 14 residues. The V and J ends lost 7 bases and 3 bases, in that order; junction bases with no gene match: 4. Germline assignment: CDR1 MNHEY and CDR2 SVGAGI. The CDR3 is CASKSGRYTGELFF. The CDR3 DNA reads as TGTGCCAGCAAAAGCGGGAGATACACCGGGGAGCTGTTTTTT.

This clone was counted at least ten times. The chain combines TRBV27 with TRBJ1-2, with 7 bases fitting TRBD1. Germline V CDR1 and CDR2: MNHEY, SMNVEV (reference sequence). Trimming removed 5 bases from V and 7 bases from J; junction bases left unmatched: 7. The CDR3 consists of 13 residues. DNA of the CDR3: TGTGCCAGCAGTACCCGACAGGGCGGTGGCTACACCTTC. Amino acids: CASSTRQGGGYTF.

The table lists this clone with a count of one. CDR3: CASSPLTFKETQYF. The CDR3 DNA is TGTGCCAGCAGCCCGCTGACTTTTAAAGAGACCCAGTACTTC. V gene TRBV5-6 combines with J gene TRBJ2-5, with no clear D. Germline CDR1 SGHDT, CDR2 YYEEEE. Between the trimmed V and J ends, which lost 4 bases and 3 bases, there was a span of 13 bases. The length of the CDR3 is 14 residues.

J is TRBJ2-3 and V is TRBV19; D unclear. The V and J ends lost 8 bases and 0 bases respectively, with 15 bases between them. Germline CDR1 is LNHDA and CDR2 is SQIVND (reference sequence). CDR3 length equals 15 residues. CDR3 coding DNA: TGTGCCAGTCGTGAGGCGCAGACTAGCACAGATACGCAGTATTTT. Amino acid sequence: CASREAQTSTDTQYF. Variable domain in full (rest from reference TRBV19 and TRBJ2-3): DGGITQSPKYLFRKEGQNVTLSCEQNLNHDAMYWYRQDPGQGLRLIYYSQIVNDFQKGDIAEGYSVSREKKESFPLTVTSAQKNPTAFYLCASREAQTSTDTQYFGPGTRLTVL.

This clone was observed a few times. The rearrangement uses TRBV4-3 and TRBJ2-7; TRBD2 matches at 10 bases. The junction had 10 bases not matched to a gene; V was cut back by 4 bases and J by 7 bases. This CDR3 is 15 amino acids long. The germline V gene encodes CDR1 LGHNA and CDR2 YSLEER. CDR3 sequence (DNA): TGCGCCAGCAGCCCCTCAGCGGGAGGGCCTGGAGAGCAGTACGTC. Its protein product is CASSPSAGGPGEQYV.

This clone was recorded a few times. V gene TRBV6-4 combines with J gene TRBJ1-4; D ambiguous. The length of the CDR3 is 13 residues. Trimming stripped 2 bases from V and 7 bases from J, with 8 bases between. CDR1 and CDR2 from the germline V gene are MRHNA and SNTAGT. The CDR3 nucleotides read TGTGCCAGCAGTGACAGGGATGGTGAAAAACTGTTTTTT. This translates into CASSDRDGEKLFF.

The chain joins TRBV6-5 to TRBJ2-3; D is unresolved. V lost 2 bases, J lost 4 bases, and 7 bases lay in between. Germline CDR1 is MNHEY and CDR2 is SVGAGI. CDR3 length: 13 amino acids. CDR3 DNA: TGTGCCAGCAGTTACGGGCGGTCAGATACGCAGTATTTT. This encodes CASSYGRSDTQYF.

This clone was recorded a few times. The V call is TRBV9, the J call TRBJ2-2; D remains ambiguous. Between the trimmed V and J ends, which lost 0 bases and 0 bases, there was a span of 3 bases. Per germline, CDR1 SGDLS and CDR2 YYNGEE. The CDR3 loop spans 14 amino acids. The CDR3 DNA follows: TGTGCCAGCAGCGTAGCCCCGAACACCGGGGAGCTGTTTTTT. Amino acid sequence: CASSVAPNTGELFF.

In this sample, this clone turned up a few times. The V call is TRBV6-6, the J call TRBJ1-1; D remains ambiguous. V lost 11 bases and J 0 bases, leaving 13 bases between the germline ends. The CDR3 is made up of 13 amino acids. CDR1 MNHNY and CDR2 SVGAGI come from the germline V gene (reference sequence). The CDR3 is CAATVDLNTEAFF. CDR3 sequence (DNA): TGTGCCGCAACAGTGGACTTGAACACTGAAGCTTTCTTT.

In regard to this clone: Distinct nucleotide sequences in the sample also encode this CDR3. V usage is TRBV7-9 and J usage is TRBJ2-3; D not resolved. This CDR3 region has 11 residues. Germline CDR1 and CDR2: SEHNR and FQNEAQ (reference sequence). Trimming stripped 5 bases from V and 4 bases from J, with 4 bases between. The CDR3 region has the DNA TGTGCCAGCAGCCAATCAGATACGCAGTATTTT. Amino acid sequence: CASSQSDTQYF.

The sample holds many counts of this clone. The sample contains more than one DNA sequence encoding this CDR3. The rearrangement links TRBV10-3 to TRBJ2-4, with D possibly TRBD1 on 5 matching bases. The CDR3 spans 16 residues. V gave up 0 bases and J gave up 0 bases, with 9 bases separating them. Per the germline V gene, CDR1 is ENHRY and CDR2 is SYGVKD. In DNA form, the CDR3 reads TGTGCCATCAGTGAGTCAGGGGTCCTAGCCAAAAACATTCAGTACTTC. It specifies CAISESGVLAKNIQYF.

V is TRBV27 and J is TRBJ1-1; D ambiguous. The CDR3 has 14 amino acids. Deletions cut 2 bases from V and 0 bases from J, with 7 bases between. CDR1 and CDR2 from the germline V gene are MNHEY and SMNVEV (reference sequence). The CDR3 sequence: CASSLLSVNTEAFF. The CDR3 DNA follows: TGTGCCAGCAGTTTACTTTCCGTGAACACTGAAGCTTTCTTT.